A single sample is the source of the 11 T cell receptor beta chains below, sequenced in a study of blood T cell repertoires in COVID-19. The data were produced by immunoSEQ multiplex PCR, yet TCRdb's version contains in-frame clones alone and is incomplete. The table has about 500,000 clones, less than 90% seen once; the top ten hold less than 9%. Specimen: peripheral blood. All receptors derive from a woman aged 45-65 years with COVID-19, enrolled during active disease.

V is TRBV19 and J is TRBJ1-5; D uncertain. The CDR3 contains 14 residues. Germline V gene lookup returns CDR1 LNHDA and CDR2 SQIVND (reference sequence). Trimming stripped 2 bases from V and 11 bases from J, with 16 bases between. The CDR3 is CASSIWRSDLAQHF. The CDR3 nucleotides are TGTGCCAGTAGTATATGGCGGTCCGATTTGGCCCAGCATTTT.

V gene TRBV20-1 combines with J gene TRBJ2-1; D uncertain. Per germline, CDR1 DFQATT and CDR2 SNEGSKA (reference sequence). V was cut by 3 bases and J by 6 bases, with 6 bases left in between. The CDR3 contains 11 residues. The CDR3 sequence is CSASPINEQFF. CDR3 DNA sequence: TGCAGTGCTAGTCCTATCAATGAGCAGTTCTTC.

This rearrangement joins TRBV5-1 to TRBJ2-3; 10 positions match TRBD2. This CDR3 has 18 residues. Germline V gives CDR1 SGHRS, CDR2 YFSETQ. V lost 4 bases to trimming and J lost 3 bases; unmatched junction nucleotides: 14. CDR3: CASSPGPGTSGATDTQYF. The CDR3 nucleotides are TGCGCCAGCAGCCCCGGGCCGGGAACTAGCGGGGCGACAGATACGCAGTATTTT. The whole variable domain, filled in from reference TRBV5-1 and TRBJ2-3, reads KAGVTQTPRYLIKTRGQQVTLSCSPISGHRSVSWYQQTPGQGLQFLFEYFSETQRNKGNFPGRFSGRQFSNSRSEMNVSTLELGDSALYLCASSPGPGTSGATDTQYFGPGTRLTVL.

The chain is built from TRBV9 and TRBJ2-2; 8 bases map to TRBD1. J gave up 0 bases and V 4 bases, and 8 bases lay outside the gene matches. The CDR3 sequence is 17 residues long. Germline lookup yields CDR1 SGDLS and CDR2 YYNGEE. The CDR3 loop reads CASSPQDRAPNTGELFF. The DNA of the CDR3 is TGTGCCAGCAGCCCGCAGGACAGGGCCCCGAACACCGGGGAGCTGTTTTTT.

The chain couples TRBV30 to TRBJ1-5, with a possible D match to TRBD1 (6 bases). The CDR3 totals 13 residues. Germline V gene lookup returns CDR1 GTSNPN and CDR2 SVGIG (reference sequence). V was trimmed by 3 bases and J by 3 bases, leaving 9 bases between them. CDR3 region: CAWSGDNNQPQHF. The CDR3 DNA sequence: TGTGCCTGGAGCGGGGACAACAATCAGCCCCAGCATTTT. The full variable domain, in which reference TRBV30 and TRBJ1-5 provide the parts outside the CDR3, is SQTIHQWPATLVQPVGSPLSLECTVEGTSNPNLYWYRQAAGRGLQLLFYSVGIGQISSEVPQNLSASRPQDRQFILSSKKLLLSDSGFYLCAWSGDNNQPQHFGDGTRLSIL.

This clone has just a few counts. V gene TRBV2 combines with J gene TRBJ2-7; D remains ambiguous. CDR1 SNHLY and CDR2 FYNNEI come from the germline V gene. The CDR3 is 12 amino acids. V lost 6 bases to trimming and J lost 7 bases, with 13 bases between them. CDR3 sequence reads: CASRLPSGEQYF. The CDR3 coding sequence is TGTGCCAGCAGACTGCCCTCCGGGGAGCAGTACTTC.

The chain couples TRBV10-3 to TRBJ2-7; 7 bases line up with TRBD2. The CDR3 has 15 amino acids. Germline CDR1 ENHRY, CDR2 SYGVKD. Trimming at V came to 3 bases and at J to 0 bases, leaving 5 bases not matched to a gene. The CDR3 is CAISEGLAASYEQYF. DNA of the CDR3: TGTGCCATCAGTGAAGGCCTAGCGGCCTCCTACGAGCAGTACTTC.

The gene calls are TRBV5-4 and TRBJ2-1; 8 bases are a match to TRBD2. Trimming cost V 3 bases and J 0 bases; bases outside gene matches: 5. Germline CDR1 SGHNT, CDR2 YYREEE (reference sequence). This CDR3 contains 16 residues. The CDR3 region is CASSSGGGYSYNEQFF. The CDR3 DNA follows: TGTGCCAGCAGCTCGGGCGGGGGGTACTCCTACAATGAGCAGTTCTTC.

The CDR3 here is CASSATRRGTGELFF. The CDR3 nucleotides read TGTGCCAGCAGCGCAACTAGACGCGGCACCGGGGAGCTGTTTTTT. This chain connects TRBV6-5 to TRBJ2-2, with D possibly matching TRBD2 (5 bases). The CDR3 length is 15 residues. The germline V and J ends were trimmed by 6 bases and 4 bases, with 15 bases remaining between them. Germline V lookup: CDR1 MNHEY, CDR2 SVGAGI.

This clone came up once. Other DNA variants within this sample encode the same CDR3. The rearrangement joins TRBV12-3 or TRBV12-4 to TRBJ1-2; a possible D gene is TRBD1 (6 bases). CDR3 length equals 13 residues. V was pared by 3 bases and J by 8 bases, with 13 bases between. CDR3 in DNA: TGTGCCAGCAGTTTGGGCAGGGGTTACGGCTACACCTTC. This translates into CASSLGRGYGYTF.

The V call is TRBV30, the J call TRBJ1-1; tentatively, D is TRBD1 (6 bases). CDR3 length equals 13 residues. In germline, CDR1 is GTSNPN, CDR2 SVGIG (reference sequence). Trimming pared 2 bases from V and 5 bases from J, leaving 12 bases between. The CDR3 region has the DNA TGTGCCTGGAGTAAGAGGGGGTTGACTGAAGCTTTCTTT. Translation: CAWSKRGLTEAFF.